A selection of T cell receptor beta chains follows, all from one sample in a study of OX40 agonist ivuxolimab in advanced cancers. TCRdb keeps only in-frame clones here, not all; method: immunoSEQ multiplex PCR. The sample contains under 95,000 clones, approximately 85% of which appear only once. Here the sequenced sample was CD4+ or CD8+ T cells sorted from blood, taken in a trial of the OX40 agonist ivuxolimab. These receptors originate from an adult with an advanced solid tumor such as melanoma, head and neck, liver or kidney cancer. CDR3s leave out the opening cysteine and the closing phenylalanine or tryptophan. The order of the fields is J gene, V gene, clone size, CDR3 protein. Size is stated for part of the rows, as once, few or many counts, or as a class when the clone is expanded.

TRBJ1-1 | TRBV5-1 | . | ASSSDQNTEAF
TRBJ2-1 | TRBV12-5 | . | ASGRLVGDYNEQF
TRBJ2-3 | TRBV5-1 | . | ASSLGLAETQTQY
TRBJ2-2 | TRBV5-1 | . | ASSLGQETGELF
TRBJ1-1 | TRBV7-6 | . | ASSLAGQSEAF
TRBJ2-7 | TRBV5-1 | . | ASSPGQTYEQY
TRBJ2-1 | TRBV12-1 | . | ASSFVTLTSSNYNEQF
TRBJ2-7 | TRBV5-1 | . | ASRRAPTTDEQY
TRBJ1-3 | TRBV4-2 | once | ASSQDSRVLSGNTIY
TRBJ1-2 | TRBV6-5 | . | ASSYGSGADRYGYT
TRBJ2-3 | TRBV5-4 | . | ASSFSGGAWDTQY
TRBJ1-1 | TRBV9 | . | ASSAPDREREAF
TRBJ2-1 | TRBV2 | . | ASSEGGSSYNEQF
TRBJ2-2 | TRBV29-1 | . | SVRDSPGELF
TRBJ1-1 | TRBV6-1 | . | ASNVPGSTEAF
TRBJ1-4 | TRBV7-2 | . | ASSDRYGTANEKLF
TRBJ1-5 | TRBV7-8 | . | ASTLRAEGMGPQH
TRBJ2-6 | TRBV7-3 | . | ASSLGTGANVLT